The 11 T cell receptor beta chains reported below all come from one sample, sequenced in a study of control samples from healthy donors and cancer patients. The assay was immunoSEQ multiplex PCR, and TCRdb's table has in-frame clones only and misses some. The sample yields about 94,000 clones, about nine tenths seen once. Sequencing input: blood. These receptors originate from a woman aged 18-29 years in good health.

This chain connects TRBV7-8 to TRBJ2-2, with a weak D call TRBD1 (5 bases). CDR3 length: 20 residues. V lost 2 bases to trimming and J lost 2 bases, with 24 bases between them. Germline loops: CDR1 SGHVS, CDR2 FQNEAQ. The DNA for the CDR3 is TGTGCCAGCAGCTTAACCCGGACCATGGGGCGGTCCGGTAACACCGGGGAGCTGTTTTTT. Residues: CASSLTRTMGRSGNTGELFF.

The chain uses TRBV7-2 and TRBJ1-2, with a tentative D call TRBD1 (6 bases). The CDR3 extends over 14 amino acids. The V end was cut by 5 bases, the J end by 4 bases, with 14 bases between. CDR1 and CDR2 from the germline V gene are SGHTA and FQGNSA. CDR3 in DNA: TGTGCCAGCAGCCTAACGACAGGACGCTATGGCTACACCTTC. Translating gives CASSLTTGRYGYTF.

The gene calls are TRBV7-2 and TRBJ2-5; D is uncertain. Trimming removed 1 base at V and 4 bases at J, with 10 bases between. Germline assignment: CDR1 SGHTA and CDR2 FQGNSA. This CDR3 has 14 residues. The CDR3 nucleotides read TGTGCCAGCAGCTTAGGGGAAGGGTTAGAGACCCAGTACTTC. Its translation: CASSLGEGLETQYF.

The rearrangement links TRBV5-4 to TRBJ2-7, with 8 bases lining up with TRBD1. Trimming cost V 2 bases and J 3 bases; bases outside gene matches: 10. Germline loops: CDR1 SGHNT, CDR2 YYREEE (reference sequence). There are 16 residues in the CDR3. Written as DNA, the CDR3 is TGTGCCAGCAGCTTACGTCCCGGGACAGGAGACTACGAGCAGTACTTC. Its translation is CASSLRPGTGDYEQYF. The full variable domain, its missing parts supplied by reference TRBV5-4 and TRBJ2-7, is ETGVTQSPTHLIKTRGQQVTLRCSSQSGHNTVSWYQQALGQGPQFIFQYYREEENGRGNFPPRFSGLQFPNYSSELNVNALELDDSALYLCASSLRPGTGDYEQYFGPGTRLTVT.

The CDR3 nucleotides are TGTGCCAGCAGCTTTGGACAGGGGGCAGACGAGACCCAGTACTTC. Translated: CASSFGQGADETQYF. The chain couples TRBV9 to TRBJ2-5; TRBD1 matches 11 bases. In germline, CDR1 is SGDLS, CDR2 YYNGEE. The CDR3 contains 15 residues. The junction had 7 bases not matched to a gene; V was cut back by 4 bases and J by 5 bases.

The chain uses TRBV9 and TRBJ1-2; the D is unclear. The CDR3 has 14 amino acids. Germline V gene data show CDR1 as SGDLS and CDR2 as YYNGEE. V was clipped by 1 base and J by 4 bases, with 11 bases between them. CDR3 bases: TGTGCCAGCAGCGTACCAGGCGGGTTCTATGGCTACACCTTC. It yields the protein CASSVPGGFYGYTF.

This clone was seen once. The rearrangement links TRBV21-1 to TRBJ1-1. TRBV21-1 is described as a pseudogene. This CDR3 is built from 15 residues. This CDR3 is CASSKDGRLNTEAFF. Written as DNA, the CDR3 is TGTGCCAGCAGCAAAGACGGCAGACTGAACACTGAAGCTTTCTTT.

As regards this clone: A read error may produce the germline difference seen at one junction end. The gene calls are TRBV13 and TRBJ2-1; the D gene is possibly TRBD2 (5 bases). Per germline, CDR1 PRHDT and CDR2 FYEKMQ (reference sequence). CDR3 length equals 15 residues. CDR3 DNA sequence: TGTGCCAGCAGTTTAGGACTTATCGCAAACAATGAGCAGTTCTTC. It specifies CASSLGLIANNEQFF. Looking up the rest from reference TRBV13 and TRBJ2-1 gives the full variable domain: AAGVIQSPRHLIKEKRETATLKCYPIPRHDTVYWYQQGPGQDPQFLISFYEKMQSDKGSIPDRFSAQQFSDYHSELNMSSLELGDSALYFCASSLGLIANNEQFFGPGTRLTVL.

This clone has just one count. This rearrangement joins TRBV19 to TRBJ1-2; D remains unclear. The CDR3 is 14 residues long. The V gene's germline CDR1 is LNHDA and CDR2 SQIVND (reference sequence). Trimming removed 3 bases from V and 8 bases from J, with 16 bases in between. CDR3 DNA sequence: TGTGCCAGTAGTATCCCATTGGGGTCGAGGGGCTACACCTTC. It codes for CASSIPLGSRGYTF.

This clone was counted once. The chain is built from TRBV11-3 and TRBJ2-2; D is unresolved. This CDR3 contains 14 residues. Per the germline V gene, CDR1 is SGHNT and CDR2 is YENEEA. V shed 0 bases and J shed 3 bases, with 5 bases lying between them. The CDR3: CASSLDGYTGELFF. CDR3 DNA sequence: TGTGCCAGCAGCTTAGATGGTTACACCGGGGAGCTGTTTTTT.

The chain is built from TRBV7-2 and TRBJ2-7; D is perhaps TRBD2 (6 bases). V was cut by 5 bases and J by 2 bases, with 13 bases left in between. The germline V gene encodes CDR1 SGHTA and CDR2 FQGNSA. The CDR3 covers 14 residues. The CDR3 region has the DNA TGTGCCAGCAGCCATAATAGCGGTCCCTACGAGCAGTACTTC. This codes for CASSHNSGPYEQYF. The full variable domain, completed using reference TRBV7-2 and TRBJ2-7, is GAGVSQSPSNKVTEKGKDVELRCDPISGHTALYWYRQSLGQGLEFLIYFQGNSAPDKSGLPSDRFSAERTGGSVSTLTIQRTQQEDSAVYLCASSHNSGPYEQYFGPGTRLTVT.